This TCR beta chain was profiled in a study of T cell responses to AZD1222 COVID-19 vaccine (dated by TCRdb to about 2021). Study-wide context: AZD1222 recipients with second doses at about 4 weeks or about 12 weeks were pooled, because spike-specific TCR depth and breadth did not differ between schedules. A total of more than 230 trial participants underwent TCR sequencing, of whom about 210 had received two doses of AZD1222 and some 26 had received two doses of the MenACWY control vaccine. Trial participants were enrolled by age into 18-55, 56-69 and 70-plus year subgroups, with about 150, 28 and 57 TCR-sequenced participants respectively.

The sample's time point label, decoded: baseline before first vaccination. The vaccinee samples were drawn from two UK trials, COV001 and COV002, one of which was a single-blind randomized controlled phase 2/3 trial testing AZD1222 (ChAdOx1 nCoV-19) in healthy adults. Trial participant PBMC samples were collected at day 0 and day 28 after the second dose for TCRbeta chain sequencing. The CDR3 regions of human TCRbeta chains were analyzed by immunosequencing. Regarding the original processing steps: TCRs in the repertoires were matched against a reference library of SARS-CoV-2-specific TCRs that had been generated with the MIRA antigen-specificity platform. Breadth was defined as the fraction of unique TCRs that were SARS-CoV-2-associated. Depth was defined as the fraction of total T cells that were SARS-CoV-2-associated. Using the MIRA data, each spike-specific TCR was assigned both to the spike region to which the TCR was reactive and to a CD4 or CD8 class. Log10-transformed breadth and depth values were compared by one-way ANOVA with Sidak's multiple comparisons tests. In TCRdb, the immuneACCESS table is reduced to in-frame sequences with V and J assigned. These tables do not hold every clone; where another copy was compared, an unresolved V gene accounts for under half, and the others remain unexplained. That table furnishes V, J and clone size, whereas the DNA furnished D and trimming. The sample yields tens of thousands of clones; 70% to 90% were counted once. Just under 5% of the sample belongs to the ten largest clones.

In regard to this clone: What this receptor recognizes is not known. Base qualities are not provided; no much larger clone lies one nucleotide away.

Study-wide findings and limitations: In the small 56-69-year group, the increase in depth fell short of significance, most likely because of low power. Only a handful of AZD1222 recipients were SARS-CoV-2 seropositive at baseline, limiting conclusions about previously exposed vaccinees. Nearly half of unique spike-specific TCRs reportedly recognized epitopes outside regions mutated in the B.1.351 and B.1.1.7 variants. Because no day 14 peak-response samples were available, the repertoires could be characterized only after the peak T cell response. After two AZD1222 doses, spike-specific TCR breadth and depth were significantly higher than at day 0 and than in MenACWY recipients. Most participants were white British and females outnumbered males, and the authors suggested that clonal diversity may have been underestimated. The vaccine-associated CD4 TCRs covered the entire spike protein, and the dominant responses fell in regions 160-218 and 743-854.

The CDR3 has 15 amino acids, counting the end cysteine and phenylalanine. The CDR3 DNA has 45 bases and is translated from base 1. The V and J ends are trimmed by 8 bases and 0 bases, leaving 15 bases between them. For CDR1 and CDR2, the germline V gene lists SGHRS and YFSETQ. The rearrangement joined TRBV5-1 to TRBJ1-3, with the D gene call left open. The material sequenced was peripheral blood, taken on day 0 of AZD1222 vaccination. The TCR was taken from an adult in good health. In nucleotides, the sequence is TGCGCCAGACCTCAGAAAACCTACTCTGGAAACACCATATATTTT. Translated, it gives CARPQKTYSGNTIYF.